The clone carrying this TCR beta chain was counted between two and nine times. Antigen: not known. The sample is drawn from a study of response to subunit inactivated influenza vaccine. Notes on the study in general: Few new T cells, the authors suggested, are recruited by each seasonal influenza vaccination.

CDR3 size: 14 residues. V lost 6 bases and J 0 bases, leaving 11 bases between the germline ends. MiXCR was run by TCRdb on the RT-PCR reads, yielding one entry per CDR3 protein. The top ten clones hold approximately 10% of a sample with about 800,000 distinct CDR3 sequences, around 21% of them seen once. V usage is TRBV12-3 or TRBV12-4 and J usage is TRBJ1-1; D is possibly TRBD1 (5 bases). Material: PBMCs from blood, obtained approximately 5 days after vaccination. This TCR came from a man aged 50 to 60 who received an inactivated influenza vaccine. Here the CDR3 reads CASRPGRMNTEAFF. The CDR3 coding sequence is TGTGCCAGCAGACCGGGACGGATGAACACTGAAGCTTTCTTT.